Listed here is a single TCR beta chain. This sample was taken from a study of T cell changes during pregnancy in multiple sclerosis. The method was immunoSEQ multiplex PCR; TCRdb's version includes in-frame clones alone and lacks a portion of them. The data contain some 96,000 clones, over 80% of them seen just once; the ten biggest clones take up about 2%. The V end was cut by 3 bases, the J end by 5 bases, with 11 bases between. The CDR3 loop spans 13 amino acids. Germline values: CDR1 MDHEN, CDR2 SYDVKM. The sample here was peripheral blood, taken after pregnancy. This clonotype was sampled from a female donor with multiple sclerosis, enrolled in a pregnancy study. V usage is TRBV28 and J usage is TRBJ2-7, with TRBD2 as a possible D gene (6 bases). The CDR3 sequence: CASSFGGGDEQYF. The DNA of the CDR3 is TGTGCCAGCAGTTTTGGGGGAGGTGACGAGCAGTACTTC.